Included here is one T cell receptor beta chain sequence, with context. The germline V and J ends were trimmed by 1 base and 5 bases, with 16 bases remaining between them. CDR1 and CDR2 (germline): SGHRS, YFSETQ. There are 16 residues in the CDR3. The sample comes from a study of blood T cell repertoires in COVID-19. As for the study in general: The cDNA or gDNA used as material had been derived from T cells, B-cell-depleted T cells, or PBMCs.

Data came from immunoSEQ multiplex PCR; TCRdb stores just in-frame clones and leaves some out. In the table there are hundreds of thousands of clones, 86% of which are singletons. Sequencing was performed on peripheral blood. The receptor comes from a woman aged 25 to 39 with active or convalescent COVID-19. The V gene is TRBV5-1, the J gene TRBJ2-1; D is possibly TRBD2 (6 bases). Here the CDR3 reads CASSLSRDLGDNEQFF. The CDR3 DNA follows: TGCGCCAGCAGCTTGAGCCGGGACTTGGGGGACAATGAGCAGTTCTTC.